Each of the 9 T cell receptor beta chains below was sequenced from the same sample in a study of blood T cells in healthy people across ages. A second roughly 6 to 11 cycle PCR used barcoded and J-beta primers. MiXCR, run by TCRdb on the 5' RACE reads, gives a single entry per CDR3 protein. Among some 1.8 million distinct CDR3 sequences listed, about two fifths were seen once. The specimen was blood. These receptors were collected from a human donor in good health.

This clonotype was seen a handful of times. The genes are TRBV5-1 and TRBJ1-2; D may be TRBD1 (5 bases). The CDR3 is made up of 17 amino acids. Germline V gives CDR1 SGHRS, CDR2 YFSETQ. Between the trimmed V and J ends, which lost 5 bases and 4 bases, there was a span of 24 bases. The CDR3 DNA follows: TGCGCCAGCAGTTATACGGACACGGCCTCAGGAGGCTATGGCTACACCTTC. The encoded protein is CASSYTDTASGGYGYTF.

This chain joins TRBV18 and TRBJ2-7, with D possibly TRBD2 on 5 matching bases. The V end lost 5 bases, the J end lost 4 bases, and 15 bases lay between the germline ends. The CDR3 loop spans 14 amino acids. In germline, CDR1 is KGHSH, CDR2 LQKENI. DNA for the CDR3: TGTGCCAGCTCATCGAGAGAGGGCGAATACGAGCAGTACTTC. Amino acids: CASSSREGEYEQYF.

Here the CDR3 DNA reads TGTGCCAGCAGACCACCTTCCGCAGATACGCAGTATTTT. Its protein product is CASRPPSADTQYF. This sequence joins TRBV6-2 or TRBV6-3 and TRBJ2-3; the D is unclear. Between the trimmed V and J ends, which lost 6 bases and 4 bases, there was a span of 11 bases. The CDR3 totals 13 residues. The germline V gene encodes CDR1 MNHEY and CDR2 SVGEGT.

The J gene is TRBJ2-1, the V gene TRBV6-1; 7 nucleotides match TRBD1. Trimming at V came to 6 bases and at J to 7 bases, leaving 6 bases not matched to a gene. This CDR3 region has 13 residues. Looked up from germline, CDR1 is MNHNS and CDR2 is SASEGT. In DNA, the CDR3 is TGTGCCAGCAGGGTTGACAGGGTGAATGAGCAGTTCTTC. Its protein is CASRVDRVNEQFF.

The rearrangement uses TRBV6-5 and TRBJ1-1; 7 nucleotides align to TRBD1. The CDR3 spans 14 residues. In germline, CDR1 is MNHEY, CDR2 SVGAGI. The trim removed 5 bases at V and 4 bases at J, leaving 7 bases unmatched. The DNA of the CDR3 is TGTGCCAGCAGTGGCTCCCGGGACAGCACTGAAGCTTTCTTT. This sequence encodes CASSGSRDSTEAFF.

About this clonotype: One end of the junction is discordant with germline, which a read error may explain. The chain carries TRBV3-1 and TRBJ2-1; D tentatively reads TRBD1 or TRBD2 (6 bases each). Germline CDR1 LGHDT, CDR2 YNNKEL (reference sequence). The length of the CDR3 is 13 residues. The CDR3 nucleotides read TGTGCCAGCACCCGCGGCGGGGACAATGAGCAATTCTTC. It translates to CASTRGGDNEQFF.

This clonotype has only one observation. The chain is built from TRBV7-9 and TRBJ1-2; D not resolved. The germline V gene has CDR1 SEHNR and CDR2 FQNEAQ (reference sequence). V was clipped by 1 base and J by 3 bases, with 12 bases between them. The CDR3 extends over 15 amino acids. CDR3 in amino acids: CASSLEGIRHYGYTF. The CDR3 bases are TGTGCCAGCAGCTTAGAGGGAATCAGGCACTATGGCTACACCTTC.

The chain employs TRBV6-1 and TRBJ1-2; no reliable D call. V was cut by 6 bases and J by 5 bases, with 25 bases left in between. The CDR3 is 17 amino acids. Germline V gene lookup returns CDR1 MNHNS and CDR2 SASEGT. CDR3 sequence (DNA): TGTGCCAGCAGCCCACAATCGGTTTTTTTGGGGATATATGGCTACACCTTC. Translation gives CASSPQSVFLGIYGYTF.

This clonotype has more than one count but fewer than ten. Here the CDR3 DNA reads TGTGCCAGCAGCCGGGGGGCCGGCGGGGAGCTGTTTTTT. Translation: CASSRGAGGELFF. The chain couples TRBV7-2 to TRBJ2-2; perhaps TRBD2 as D (7 bases). V lost 5 bases and J 7 bases, leaving 11 bases between the germline ends. The germline V gene encodes CDR1 SGHTA and CDR2 FQGNSA. The CDR3 runs to 13 residues.